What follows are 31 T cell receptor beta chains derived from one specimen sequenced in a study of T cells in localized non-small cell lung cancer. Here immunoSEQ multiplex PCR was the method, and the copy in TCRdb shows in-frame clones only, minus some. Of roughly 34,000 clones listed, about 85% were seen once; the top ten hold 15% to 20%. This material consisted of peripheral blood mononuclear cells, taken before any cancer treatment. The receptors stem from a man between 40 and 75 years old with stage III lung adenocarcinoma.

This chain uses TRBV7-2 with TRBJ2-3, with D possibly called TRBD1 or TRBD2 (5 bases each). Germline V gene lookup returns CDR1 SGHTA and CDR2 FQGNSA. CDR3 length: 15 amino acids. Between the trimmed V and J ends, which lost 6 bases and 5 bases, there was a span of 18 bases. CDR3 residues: CASRVTRDPGDTQYF. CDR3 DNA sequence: TGTGCCAGCAGGGTAACAAGGGACCCGGGAGATACGCAGTATTTT.

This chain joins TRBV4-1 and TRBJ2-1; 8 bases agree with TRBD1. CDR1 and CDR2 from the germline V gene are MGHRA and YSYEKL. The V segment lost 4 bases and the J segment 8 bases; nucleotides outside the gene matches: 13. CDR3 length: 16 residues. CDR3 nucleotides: TGCGCCAGCAGCCGCCCAGGGGGGACAGGCGATGATGAGCAGTTCTTC. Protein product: CASSRPGGTGDDEQFF.

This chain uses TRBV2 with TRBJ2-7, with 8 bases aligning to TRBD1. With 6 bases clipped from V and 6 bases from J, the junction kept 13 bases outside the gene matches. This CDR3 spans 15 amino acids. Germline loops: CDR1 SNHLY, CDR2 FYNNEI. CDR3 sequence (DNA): TGTGCCAGCAGCCAAACTCGACAGGGGAGGATCGAGCAGTACTTC. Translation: CASSQTRQGRIEQYF.

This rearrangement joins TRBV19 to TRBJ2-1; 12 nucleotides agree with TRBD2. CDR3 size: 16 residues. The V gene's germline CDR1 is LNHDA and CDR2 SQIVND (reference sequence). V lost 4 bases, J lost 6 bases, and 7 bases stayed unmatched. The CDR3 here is CASSRGLAGFGNEQFF. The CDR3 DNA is TGTGCCAGTAGTAGAGGACTAGCGGGGTTCGGCAATGAGCAGTTCTTC.

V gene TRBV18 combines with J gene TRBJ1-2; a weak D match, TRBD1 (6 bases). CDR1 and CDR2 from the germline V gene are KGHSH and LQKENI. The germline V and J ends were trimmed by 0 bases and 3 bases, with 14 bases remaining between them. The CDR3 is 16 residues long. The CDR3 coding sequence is TGTGCCAGCTCACCACCTGGGATATCAGGGGACTATGGCTACACCTTC. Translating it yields CASSPPGISGDYGYTF.

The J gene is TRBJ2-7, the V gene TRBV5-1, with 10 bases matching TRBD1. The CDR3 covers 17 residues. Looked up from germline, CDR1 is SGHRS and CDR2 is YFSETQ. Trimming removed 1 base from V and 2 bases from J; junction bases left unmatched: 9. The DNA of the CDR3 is TGCGCCAGCAGCTTGTCGCCCGCCGGGACAGGGGCCTACGAGCAGTACTTC. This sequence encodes CASSLSPAGTGAYEQYF.

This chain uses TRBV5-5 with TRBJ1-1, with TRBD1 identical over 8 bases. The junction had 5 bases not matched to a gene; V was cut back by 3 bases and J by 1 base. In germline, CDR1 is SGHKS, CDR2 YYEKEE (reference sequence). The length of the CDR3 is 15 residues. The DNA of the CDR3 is TGTGCCAGCAGCTATGCCGGGACAGGGAACACTGAAGCTTTCTTT. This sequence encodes CASSYAGTGNTEAFF.

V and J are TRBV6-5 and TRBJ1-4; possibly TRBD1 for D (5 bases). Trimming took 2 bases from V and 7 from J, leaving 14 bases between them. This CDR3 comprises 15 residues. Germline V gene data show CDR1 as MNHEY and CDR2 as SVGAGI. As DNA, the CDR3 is TGTGCCAGCAGTTACGGAGTTCAGGGCGGTGAAAAACTGTTTTTT. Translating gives CASSYGVQGGEKLFF.

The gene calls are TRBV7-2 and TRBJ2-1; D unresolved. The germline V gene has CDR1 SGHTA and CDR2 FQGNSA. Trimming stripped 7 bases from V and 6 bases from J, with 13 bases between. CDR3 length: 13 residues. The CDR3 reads CASTSPPLNEQFF. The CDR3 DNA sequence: TGTGCCAGCACCTCCCCTCCCCTCAATGAGCAGTTCTTC. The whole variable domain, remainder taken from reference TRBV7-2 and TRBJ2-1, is GAGVSQSPSNKVTEKGKDVELRCDPISGHTALYWYRQSLGQGLEFLIYFQGNSAPDKSGLPSDRFSAERTGGSVSTLTIQRTQQEDSAVYLCASTSPPLNEQFFGPGTRLTVL.

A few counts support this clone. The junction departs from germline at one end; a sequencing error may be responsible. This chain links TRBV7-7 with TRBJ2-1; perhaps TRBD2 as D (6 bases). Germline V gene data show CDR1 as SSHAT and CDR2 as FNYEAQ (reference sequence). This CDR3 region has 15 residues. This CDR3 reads CASSFSTGGYNEQFF. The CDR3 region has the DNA TGTGCTAGCAGCTTTTCCACCGGGGGTTACAATGAGCAGTTCTTC.

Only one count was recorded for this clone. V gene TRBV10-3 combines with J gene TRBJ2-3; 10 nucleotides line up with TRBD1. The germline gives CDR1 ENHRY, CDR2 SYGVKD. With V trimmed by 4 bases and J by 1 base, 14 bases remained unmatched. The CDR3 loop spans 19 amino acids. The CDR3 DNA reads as TGTGCCATCAGTGGGTCGTTGGGAACCGGGACAGGGGGCACAGATACGCAGTATTTT. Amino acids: CAISGSLGTGTGGTDTQYF.

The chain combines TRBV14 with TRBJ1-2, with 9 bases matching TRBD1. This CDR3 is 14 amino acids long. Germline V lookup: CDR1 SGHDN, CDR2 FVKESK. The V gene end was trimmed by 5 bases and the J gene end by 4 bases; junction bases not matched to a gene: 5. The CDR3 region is CASSDRDRAYGYTF. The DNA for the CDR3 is TGTGCCAGCAGCGATCGGGACAGGGCCTATGGCTACACCTTC.

The CDR3 DNA reads as TGTGCCAGCAGTTACTCGGAGGAGGGGGCCTATGGCTACACCTTC. Amino acids: CASSYSEEGAYGYTF. V usage is TRBV6-5 and J usage is TRBJ1-2, with 7 bases matching TRBD1. Germline CDR1 and CDR2: MNHEY and SVGAGI. CDR3 length: 15 amino acids. The J segment lost 4 bases and the V segment lost 0 bases, leaving 5 bases of the junction unmatched.

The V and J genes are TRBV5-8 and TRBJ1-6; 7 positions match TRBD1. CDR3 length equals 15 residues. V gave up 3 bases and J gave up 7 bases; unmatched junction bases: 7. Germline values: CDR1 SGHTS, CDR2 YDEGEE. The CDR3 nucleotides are TGTGCCAGCAGCTCGCCGGGACAGAAGAATTCACCCCTCCACTTT. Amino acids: CASSSPGQKNSPLHF.

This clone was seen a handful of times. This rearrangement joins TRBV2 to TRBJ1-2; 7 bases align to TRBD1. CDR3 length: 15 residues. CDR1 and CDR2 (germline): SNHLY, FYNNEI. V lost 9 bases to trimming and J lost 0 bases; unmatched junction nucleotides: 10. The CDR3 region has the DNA TGTGCCAGAACGGGACAGTATACCTCTAACTATGGCTACACCTTC. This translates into CARTGQYTSNYGYTF.

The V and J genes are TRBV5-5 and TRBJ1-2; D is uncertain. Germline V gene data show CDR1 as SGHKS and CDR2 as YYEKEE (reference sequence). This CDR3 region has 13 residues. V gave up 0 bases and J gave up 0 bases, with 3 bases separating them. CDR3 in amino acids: CASSLGANYGYTF. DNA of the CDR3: TGTGCCAGCAGCTTGGGCGCTAACTATGGCTACACCTTC.

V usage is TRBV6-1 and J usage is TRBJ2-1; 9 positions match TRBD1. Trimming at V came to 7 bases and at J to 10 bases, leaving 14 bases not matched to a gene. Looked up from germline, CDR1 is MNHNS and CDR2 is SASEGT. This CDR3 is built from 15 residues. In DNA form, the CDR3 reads TGTGCCAGCACGAGACCGGGACAGGGAGTAGGAGAGCAGTTCTTC. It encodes CASTRPGQGVGEQFF.

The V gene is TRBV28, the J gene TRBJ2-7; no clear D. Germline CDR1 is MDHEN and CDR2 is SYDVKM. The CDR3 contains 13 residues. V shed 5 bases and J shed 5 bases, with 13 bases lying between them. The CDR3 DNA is TGTGCCAGCAGTGCCGGGTCCCCCCACGAGCAGTACTTC. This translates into CASSAGSPHEQYF.

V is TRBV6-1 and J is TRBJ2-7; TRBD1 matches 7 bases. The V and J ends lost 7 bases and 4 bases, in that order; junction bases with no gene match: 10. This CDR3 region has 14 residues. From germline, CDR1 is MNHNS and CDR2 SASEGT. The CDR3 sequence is CASKVTTGQYEQYF. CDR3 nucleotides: TGTGCCAGCAAAGTTACGACAGGGCAGTACGAGCAGTACTTC.

CDR3 protein: CSAVTGMTEAFF. CDR3 sequence (DNA): TGCAGCGCAGTGACAGGGATGACTGAAGCTTTCTTT. The chain uses TRBV29-1 and TRBJ1-1, with 7 bases lining up with TRBD1. CDR3 length: 12 amino acids. Germline lookup yields CDR1 SQVTM and CDR2 ANQGSEA. After removal of 7 bases from V and 5 bases from J, the junction contained 7 bases not matched to a gene. Full variable domain (remainder filled in from reference TRBV29-1 and TRBJ1-1): SAVISQKPSRDICQRGTSLTIQCQVDSQVTMMFWYRQQPGQSLTLIATANQGSEATYESGFVIDKFPISRPNLTFSTLTVSNMSPEDSSIYLCSAVTGMTEAFFGQGTRLTVV.

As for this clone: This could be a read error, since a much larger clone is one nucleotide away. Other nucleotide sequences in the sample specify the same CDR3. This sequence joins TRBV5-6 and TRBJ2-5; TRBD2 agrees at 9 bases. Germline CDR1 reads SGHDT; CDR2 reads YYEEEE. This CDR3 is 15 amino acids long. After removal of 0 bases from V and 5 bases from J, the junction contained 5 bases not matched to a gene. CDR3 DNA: TGTGCCAGCAGCTTGGGAGCGGGGGGCGGGGAGACCCAGTACTTC. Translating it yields CASSLGAGGGETQYF.

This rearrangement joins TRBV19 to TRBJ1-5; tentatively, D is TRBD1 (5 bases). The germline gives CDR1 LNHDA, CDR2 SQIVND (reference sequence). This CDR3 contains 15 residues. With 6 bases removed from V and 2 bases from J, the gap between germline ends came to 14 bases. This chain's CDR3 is CASSRVGAGNQPQHF. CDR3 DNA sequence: TGTGCCAGTAGCAGGGTCGGGGCGGGCAATCAGCCCCAGCATTTT.

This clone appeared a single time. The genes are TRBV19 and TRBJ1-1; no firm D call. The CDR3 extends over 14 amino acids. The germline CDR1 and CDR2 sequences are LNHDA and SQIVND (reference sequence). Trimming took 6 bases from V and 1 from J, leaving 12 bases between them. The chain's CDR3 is CASRSLAWNTEAFF. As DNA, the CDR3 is TGTGCCAGTAGGTCTTTGGCGTGGAACACTGAAGCTTTCTTT.

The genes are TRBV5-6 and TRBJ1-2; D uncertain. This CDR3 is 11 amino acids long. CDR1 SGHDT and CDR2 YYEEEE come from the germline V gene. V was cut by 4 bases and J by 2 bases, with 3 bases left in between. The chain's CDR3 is CASSRNYGYTF. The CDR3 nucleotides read TGTGCCAGCAGCCGGAACTATGGCTACACCTTC. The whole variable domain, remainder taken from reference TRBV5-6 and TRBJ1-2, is DAGVTQSPTHLIKTRGQQVTLRCSPKSGHDTVSWYQQALGQGPQFIFQYYEEEERQRGNFPDRFSGHQFPNYSSELNVNALLLGDSALYLCASSRNYGYTFGSGTRLTVV.

This CDR3 reads CASSNHAGLAGRTPQQYF. CDR3 sequence (DNA): TGTGCCAGCAGCAACCACGCGGGACTAGCGGGGCGAACACCACAGCAGTATTTT. The chain has TRBV7-2 and TRBJ2-3; 13 bases align to TRBD2. Germline V gene data show CDR1 as SGHTA and CDR2 as FQGNSA. The V and J ends lost 5 bases and 11 bases, in that order; junction bases with no gene match: 19. CDR3 length: 18 amino acids.

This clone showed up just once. The CDR3 nucleotides read TGTGCCAGCAGTCCTACCCCACGACAGAAGCAGTTCTTC. Encoded protein: CASSPTPRQKQFF. The V call is TRBV27, the J call TRBJ2-1; D may be TRBD1 (5 bases). This CDR3 spans 13 amino acids. V dropped 5 bases and J dropped 11 bases, with 16 bases sitting between them. The germline gives CDR1 MNHEY, CDR2 SMNVEV (reference sequence).

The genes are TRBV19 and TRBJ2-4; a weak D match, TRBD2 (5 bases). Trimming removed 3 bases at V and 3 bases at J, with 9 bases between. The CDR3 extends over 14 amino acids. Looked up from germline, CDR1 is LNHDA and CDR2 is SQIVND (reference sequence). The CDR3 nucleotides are TGTGCCAGTAGTATCCGAGGGAACAAAAACATTCAGTACTTC. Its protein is CASSIRGNKNIQYF.

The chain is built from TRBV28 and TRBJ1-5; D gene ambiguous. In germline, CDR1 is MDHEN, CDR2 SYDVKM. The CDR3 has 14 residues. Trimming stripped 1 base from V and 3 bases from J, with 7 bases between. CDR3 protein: CASSLSQYNQPQHF. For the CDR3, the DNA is TGTGCCAGCAGTTTATCTCAGTACAATCAGCCCCAGCATTTT.

CDR3 in DNA: TGTGCCAGCTCCGGGATGAATAGCAATCAGCCCCAGCATTTT. As protein: CASSGMNSNQPQHF. This chain uses TRBV18 with TRBJ1-5; D gene uncertain. The germline V and J ends were trimmed by 6 bases and 0 bases, with 9 bases remaining between them. The germline V gene encodes CDR1 KGHSH and CDR2 LQKENI. CDR3 size: 14 residues.

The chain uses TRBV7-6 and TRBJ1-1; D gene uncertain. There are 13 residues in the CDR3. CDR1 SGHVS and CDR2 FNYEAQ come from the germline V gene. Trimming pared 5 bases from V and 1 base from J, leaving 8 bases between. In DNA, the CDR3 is TGTGCCAGCAGCCAGTCTTCGAACACTGAAGCTTTCTTT. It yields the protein CASSQSSNTEAFF.

As DNA, the CDR3 is TGTGCCAGCAGCCGACAGGGTAGCAATCAGCCCCAGCATTTT. This sequence encodes CASSRQGSNQPQHF. V usage is TRBV27 and J usage is TRBJ1-5; 7 positions match TRBD1. V trimming: 6 bases; J trimming: 0 bases; junction bases outside the gene matches: 2. Germline CDR1 is MNHEY and CDR2 is SMNVEV (reference sequence). The CDR3 consists of 14 residues.